This T cell receptor (beta chain) was captured in a study of CD8 T cells in ankylosing spondylitis. Study results and limitations: Within peripheral blood, clones linked to disease were CD8+ and relatively rare. Before this, some motif variants had been reported in reactive arthritis synovial fluid and blood. Among TCR beta sequences, a motif of 7 to 9 highly homologous variants appeared characteristic of ankylosing spondylitis blood.

Each TCR beta library was made by quantitative 5'-RACE that incorporated molecular barcodes. TCRdb itself ran the 5' RACE reads through MiXCR, one entry per CDR3 protein. Of around 150,000 distinct CDR3 sequences detected, approximately 20% appear once; the ten largest clones hold over 7.5%. Germline V gene lookup returns CDR1 KGHDR and CDR2 SFDVKD. The ends were cut back, 4 bases at V and 7 bases at J, with 10 bases in the middle. The CDR3 covers 14 residues. This clonotype was counted many times. Antigen: not known. The chain couples TRBV24-1 to TRBJ1-6; D remains ambiguous. Sequencing was carried out using blood, either unsorted or a sorted T cell fraction (not recorded which). The TCR comes from a male donor with ankylosing spondylitis or in good health (not recorded which). The CDR3 reads CATSDRTRNSPLHF. CDR3 coding DNA: TGTGCCACCAGTGACCGGACCAGAAATTCACCCCTCCACTTT.